The text below deals with one T cell receptor beta chain. Its antigen is not identified. The source of the sample is a study of blood T cells in healthy people across ages. Germline trimming cut 2 bases from V and 0 bases from J; bases unmatched to any gene: 2. Germline V lookup: CDR1 SEHNR, CDR2 FQNEAQ (reference sequence). This CDR3 has 15 residues. A sample-barcoded 5' primer and a J-beta primer mix were used in a second PCR of roughly 7 to 12 cycles. Each cDNA molecule carried a tag from a template-switch adaptor that contained 12 random nucleotides. TCRdb recomputed calls from the 5' RACE reads with MiXCR, one row per CDR3 protein. The data contain hundreds of thousands of distinct CDR3 sequences, 35% to 50% of them seen just once; the ten biggest clones take up 25% to 35%. Points from the study as a whole: With age, beta diversity per million T cells declined roughly linearly, significantly by around 43.

This TCR was recovered from a man older than 75 in good health. The sequenced sample was blood. The chain has TRBV7-9 and TRBJ2-3; the match to TRBD2 covers 7 bases. The CDR3 protein is CASSLPGGSTDTQYF. DNA for the CDR3: TGTGCCAGCAGCTTACCCGGGGGGAGCACAGATACGCAGTATTTT.